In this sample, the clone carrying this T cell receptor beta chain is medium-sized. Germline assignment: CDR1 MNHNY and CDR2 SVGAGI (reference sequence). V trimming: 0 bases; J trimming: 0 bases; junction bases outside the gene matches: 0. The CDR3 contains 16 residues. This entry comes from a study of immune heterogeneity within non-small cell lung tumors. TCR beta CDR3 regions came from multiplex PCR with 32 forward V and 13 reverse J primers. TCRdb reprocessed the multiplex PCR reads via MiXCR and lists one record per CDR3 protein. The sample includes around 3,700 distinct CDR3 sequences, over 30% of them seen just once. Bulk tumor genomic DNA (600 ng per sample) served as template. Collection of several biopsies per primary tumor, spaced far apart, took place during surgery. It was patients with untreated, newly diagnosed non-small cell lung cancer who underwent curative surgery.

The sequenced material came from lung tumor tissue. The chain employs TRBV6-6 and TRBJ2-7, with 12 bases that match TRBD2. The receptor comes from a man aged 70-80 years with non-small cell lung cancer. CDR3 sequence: CASSYSTSGSSYEQYF. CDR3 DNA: TGTGCCAGCAGTTACTCGACTAGCGGGAGCTCCTACGAGCAGTACTTC.